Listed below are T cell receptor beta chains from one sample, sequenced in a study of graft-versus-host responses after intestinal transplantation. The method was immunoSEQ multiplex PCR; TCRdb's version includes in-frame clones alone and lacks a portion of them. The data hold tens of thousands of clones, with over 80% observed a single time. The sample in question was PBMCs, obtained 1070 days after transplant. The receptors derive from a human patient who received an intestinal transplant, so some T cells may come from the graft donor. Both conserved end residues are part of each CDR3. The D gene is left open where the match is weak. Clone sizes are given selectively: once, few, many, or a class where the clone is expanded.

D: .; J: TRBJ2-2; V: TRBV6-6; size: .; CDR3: CASRMVANTGELFF; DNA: TGTGCCAGCCGGATGGTGGCAAACACCGGGGAGCTGTTTTTT
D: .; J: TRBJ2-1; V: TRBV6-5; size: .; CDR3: CASSPSVNEQFF; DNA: TGTGCCAGCAGTCCCTCAGTAAATGAGCAGTTCTTC
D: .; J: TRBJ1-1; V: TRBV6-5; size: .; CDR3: CASSYSPGNTEAFF; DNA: TGTGCCAGCAGTTACTCTCCGGGGAACACTGAAGCTTTCTTT
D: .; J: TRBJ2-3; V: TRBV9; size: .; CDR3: CASSVAGYWDTQYF; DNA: TGTGCCAGCAGCGTAGCGGGGTATTGGGATACGCAGTATTTT
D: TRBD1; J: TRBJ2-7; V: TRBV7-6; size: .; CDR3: CASSATGGSEQYF; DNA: TGTGCCAGCAGCGCCACAGGGGGGTCCGAGCAGTACTTC
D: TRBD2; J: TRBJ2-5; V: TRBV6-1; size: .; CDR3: CASAASGGETQYF; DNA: TGTGCCAGCGCGGCTAGCGGGGGAGAGACCCAGTACTTC
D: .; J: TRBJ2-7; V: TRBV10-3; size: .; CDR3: CAISAGHQLSYEQYF; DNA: TGTGCCATCAGTGCGGGACACCAATTAAGCTACGAGCAGTACTTC
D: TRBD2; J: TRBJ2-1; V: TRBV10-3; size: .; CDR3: CAISESPGLAAPEQFF; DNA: TGTGCCATCAGTGAGTCGCCTGGGCTAGCGGCACCTGAGCAGTTCTTC
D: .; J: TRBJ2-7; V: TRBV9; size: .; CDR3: CASSVARTSSEQYF; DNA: TGTGCCAGCAGCGTAGCTAGAACTTCTAGCGAGCAGTACTTC
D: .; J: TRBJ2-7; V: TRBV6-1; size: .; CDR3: CASSVETRYEQYF; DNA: TGTGCCAGCAGTGTTGAAACCCGCTACGAGCAGTACTTC
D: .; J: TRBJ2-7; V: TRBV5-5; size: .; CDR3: CASSLAAYEQYF; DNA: TGTGCCAGCAGCTTGGCCGCGTACGAGCAGTACTTC
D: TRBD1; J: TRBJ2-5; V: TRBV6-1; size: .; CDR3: CASSADRAETQYF; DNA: TGTGCCAGCAGTGCCGACAGGGCCGAGACCCAGTACTTC
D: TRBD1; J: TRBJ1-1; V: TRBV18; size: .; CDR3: CASSRTGVTEAFF; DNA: TGTGCCAGCTCCCGGACAGGGGTCACTGAAGCTTTCTTT
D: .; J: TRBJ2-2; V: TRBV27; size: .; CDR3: CASRQRARPGELFF; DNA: TGTGCCAGCAGGCAGAGGGCCCGACCCGGGGAGCTGTTTTTT
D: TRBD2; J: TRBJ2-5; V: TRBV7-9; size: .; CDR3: CASGVAGETQYF; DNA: TGTGCCTCGGGGGTAGCGGGGGAGACCCAGTACTTC
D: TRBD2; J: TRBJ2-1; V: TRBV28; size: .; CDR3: CASRGTSRLDEQFF; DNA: TGTGCCAGCAGGGGGACTAGTAGACTCGATGAGCAGTTCTTC
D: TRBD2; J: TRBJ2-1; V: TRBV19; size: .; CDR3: CASSPVSGGRNEQFF; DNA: TGTGCCAGTAGCCCCGTCAGCGGGGGAAGGAATGAGCAGTTCTTC
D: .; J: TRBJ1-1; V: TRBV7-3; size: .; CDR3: CASSLTAPPSGTEAFF; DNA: TGTGCCAGCAGCTTAACGGCGCCCCCTTCCGGGACTGAAGCTTTCTTT
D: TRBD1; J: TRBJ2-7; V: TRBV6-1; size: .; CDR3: CASSVWDRGTDEQYF; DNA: TGTGCCAGCAGTGTATGGGACAGGGGTACAGACGAGCAGTACTTC
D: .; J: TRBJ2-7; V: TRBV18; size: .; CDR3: CASSAPGDEQYF; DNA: TGTGCCAGCTCAGCCCCAGGTGACGAGCAGTACTTC
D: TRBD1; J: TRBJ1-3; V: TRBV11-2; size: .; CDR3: CASRLGQGGNTIYF; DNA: TGTGCCAGCAGACTCGGACAGGGAGGAAACACCATATATTTT
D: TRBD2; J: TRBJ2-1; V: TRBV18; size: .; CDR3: CASSKEGTSGSNEQFF; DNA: TGTGCCAGCTCAAAGGAAGGGACTAGCGGGAGCAATGAGCAGTTCTTC
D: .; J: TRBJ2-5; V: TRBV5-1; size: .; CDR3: CASSLLGVTSETQYF; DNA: TGCGCCAGCAGCTTGCTCGGAGTCACCTCTGAGACCCAGTACTTC
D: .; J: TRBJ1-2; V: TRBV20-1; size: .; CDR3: CRAGAQSGYTF; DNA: TGCAGGGCGGGGGCGCAAAGTGGCTACACCTTC
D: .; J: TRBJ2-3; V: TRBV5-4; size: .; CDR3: CASSPDRDTQYF; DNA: TGTGCCAGCAGCCCGGACCGGGATACGCAGTATTTT
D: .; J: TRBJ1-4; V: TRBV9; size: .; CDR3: CASSVETTNEKLFF; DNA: TGTGCCAGCAGCGTAGAGACAACTAATGAAAAACTGTTTTTT
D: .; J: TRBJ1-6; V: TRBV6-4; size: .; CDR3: CASSDGDNSPLHF; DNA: TGTGCCAGCAGTGACGGGGATAATTCACCCCTCCACTTT
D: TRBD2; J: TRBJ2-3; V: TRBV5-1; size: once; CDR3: CASSLSTSGYTDTQYF; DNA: TGCGCCAGCAGCTTGTCGACTAGCGGTTACACAGATACGCAGTATTTT
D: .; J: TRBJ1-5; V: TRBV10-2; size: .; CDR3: CASSEGRTNQPQHF; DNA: TGCGCCAGCAGTGAGGGGAGGACAAATCAGCCCCAGCATTTT
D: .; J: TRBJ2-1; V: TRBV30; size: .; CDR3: CAWRAGRSYNEQFF; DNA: TGTGCCTGGAGGGCGGGGCGCTCCTACAATGAGCAGTTCTTC
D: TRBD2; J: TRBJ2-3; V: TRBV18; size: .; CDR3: CATATSGSTDTQYF; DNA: TGTGCCACCGCGACTAGCGGAAGCACAGATACGCAGTATTTT
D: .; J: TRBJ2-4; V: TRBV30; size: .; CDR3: CAWSVGQGTTKNIQYF; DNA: TGTGCCTGGAGTGTCGGTCAGGGTACGACCAAAAACATTCAGTACTTC
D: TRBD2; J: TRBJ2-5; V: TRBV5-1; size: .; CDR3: CASSAGTSSGETQYF; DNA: TGCGCCAGCAGCGCCGGGACTAGCAGTGGAGAGACCCAGTACTTC
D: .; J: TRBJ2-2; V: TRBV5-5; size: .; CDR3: CASSFAGELFF; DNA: TGTGCCAGCAGCTTTGCCGGGGAGCTGTTTTTT
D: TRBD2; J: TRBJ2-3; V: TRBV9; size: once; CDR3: CASSVDRGGAADTQYF; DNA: TGTGCCAGCAGCGTAGATCGCGGGGGGGCTGCAGATACGCAGTATTTT
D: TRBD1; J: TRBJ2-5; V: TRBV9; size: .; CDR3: CASSAWDRGETQYF; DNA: TGTGCCAGCAGCGCTTGGGACAGAGGAGAGACCCAGTACTTC
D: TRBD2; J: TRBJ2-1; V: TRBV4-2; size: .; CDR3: CASSQEAASGSDEQFF; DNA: TGTGCCAGCAGCCAAGAGGCGGCTAGCGGGAGCGATGAGCAGTTCTTC
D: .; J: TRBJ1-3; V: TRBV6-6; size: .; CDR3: CASVGGRSGNTIYF; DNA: TGTGCCAGCGTGGGCGGCCGCTCTGGAAACACCATATATTTT
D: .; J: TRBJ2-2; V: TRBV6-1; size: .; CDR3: CASSEILAGELFF; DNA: TGTGCCAGCAGTGAAATTTTGGCCGGGGAGCTGTTTTTT
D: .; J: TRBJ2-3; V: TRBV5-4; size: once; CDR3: CASSSGGPLTDTQYF; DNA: TGTGCCAGCAGCTCTGGAGGGCCCCTCACAGATACGCAGTATTTT
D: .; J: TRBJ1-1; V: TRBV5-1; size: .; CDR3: CASSLKTNTEAFF; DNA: TGCGCCAGCAGCTTAAAGACGAACACTGAAGCTTTCTTT
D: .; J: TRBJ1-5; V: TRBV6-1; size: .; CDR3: CASRILGYEPQHF; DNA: TGTGCCAGCAGGATCCTAGGGTATGAGCCCCAGCATTTT